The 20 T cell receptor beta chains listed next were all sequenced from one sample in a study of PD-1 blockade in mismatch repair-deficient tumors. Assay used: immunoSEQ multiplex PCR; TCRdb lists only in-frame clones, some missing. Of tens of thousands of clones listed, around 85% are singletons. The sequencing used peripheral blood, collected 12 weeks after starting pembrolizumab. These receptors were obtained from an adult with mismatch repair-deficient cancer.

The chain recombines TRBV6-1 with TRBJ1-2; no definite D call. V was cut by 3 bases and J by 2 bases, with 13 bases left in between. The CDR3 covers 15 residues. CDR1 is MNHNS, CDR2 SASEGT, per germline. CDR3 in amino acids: CASSDPDLGNYGYTF. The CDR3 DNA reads TGTGCCAGCAGTGATCCAGACCTAGGAAACTATGGCTACACCTTC.

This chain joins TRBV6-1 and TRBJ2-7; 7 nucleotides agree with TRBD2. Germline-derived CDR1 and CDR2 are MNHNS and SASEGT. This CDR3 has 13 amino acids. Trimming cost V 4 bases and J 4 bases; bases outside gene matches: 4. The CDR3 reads CASSGGREYEQYF. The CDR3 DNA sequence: TGTGCCAGCAGTGGCGGGAGAGAATACGAGCAGTACTTC.

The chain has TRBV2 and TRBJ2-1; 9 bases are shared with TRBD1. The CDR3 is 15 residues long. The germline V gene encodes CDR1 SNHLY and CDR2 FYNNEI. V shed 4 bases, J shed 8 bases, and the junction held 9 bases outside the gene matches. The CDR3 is CASSGGQGSSDEQFF. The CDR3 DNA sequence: TGTGCCAGCAGTGGGGGACAGGGTAGTTCGGATGAGCAGTTCTTC.

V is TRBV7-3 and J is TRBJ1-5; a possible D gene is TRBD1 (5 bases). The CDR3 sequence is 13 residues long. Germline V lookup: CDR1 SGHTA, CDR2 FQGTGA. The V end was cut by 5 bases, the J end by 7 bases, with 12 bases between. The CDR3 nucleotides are TGTGCCAGCAGCCCAGGGCCCTTCCAGCCCCAGCATTTT. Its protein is CASSPGPFQPQHF.

The CDR3 reads CASSEDYSYGYTF. CDR3 nucleotide sequence: TGTGCCAGCAGTGAAGATTACAGCTATGGCTACACCTTC. V is TRBV6-1 and J is TRBJ1-2; D gene unclear. The germline V gene encodes CDR1 MNHNS and CDR2 SASEGT. V was shortened by 1 base and J by 4 bases, with 7 bases between the two germline ends. The CDR3 is 13 residues long.

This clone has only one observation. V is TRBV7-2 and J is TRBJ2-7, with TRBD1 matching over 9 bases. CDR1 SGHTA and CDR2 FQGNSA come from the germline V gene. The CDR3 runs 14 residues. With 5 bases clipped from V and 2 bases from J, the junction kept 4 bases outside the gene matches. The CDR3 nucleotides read TGTGCCAGCAGCCGGCGGGACAGGGCCTACGAGCAGTACTTC. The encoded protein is CASSRRDRAYEQYF. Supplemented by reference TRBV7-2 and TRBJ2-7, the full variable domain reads GAGVSQSPSNKVTEKGKDVELRCDPISGHTALYWYRQSLGQGLEFLIYFQGNSAPDKSGLPSDRFSAERTGGSVSTLTIQRTQQEDSAVYLCASSRRDRAYEQYFGPGTRLTVT.

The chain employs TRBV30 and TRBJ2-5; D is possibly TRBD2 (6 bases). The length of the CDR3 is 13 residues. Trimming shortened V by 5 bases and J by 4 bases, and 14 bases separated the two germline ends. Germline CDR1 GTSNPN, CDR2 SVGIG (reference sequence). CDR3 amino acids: CAWGAGIGETQYF. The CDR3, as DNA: TGTGCCTGGGGGGCGGGGATTGGAGAGACCCAGTACTTC.

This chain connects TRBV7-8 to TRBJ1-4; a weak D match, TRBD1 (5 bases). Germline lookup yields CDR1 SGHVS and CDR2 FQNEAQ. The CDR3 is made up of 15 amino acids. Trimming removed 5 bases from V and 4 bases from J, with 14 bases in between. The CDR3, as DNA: TGTGCCAGCAGCCGAACCGGGGCCTATAATGAAAAACTGTTTTTT. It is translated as CASSRTGAYNEKLFF.

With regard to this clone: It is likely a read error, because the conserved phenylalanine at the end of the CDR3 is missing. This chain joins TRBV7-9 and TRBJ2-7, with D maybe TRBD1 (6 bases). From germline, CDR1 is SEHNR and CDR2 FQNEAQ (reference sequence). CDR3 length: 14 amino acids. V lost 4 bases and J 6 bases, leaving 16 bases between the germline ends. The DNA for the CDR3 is TGTGCCAGCAGCTCCGCGTCACAGGGTGGCGAGCAGTACCTC. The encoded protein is CASSSASQGGEQYL.

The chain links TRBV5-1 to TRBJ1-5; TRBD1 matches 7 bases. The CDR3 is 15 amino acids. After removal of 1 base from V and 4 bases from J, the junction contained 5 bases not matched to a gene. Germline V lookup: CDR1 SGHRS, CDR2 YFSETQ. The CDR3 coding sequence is TGCGCCAGCAGCTTGCTGGCAGGGGGGAATCAGCCCCAGCATTTT. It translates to CASSLLAGGNQPQHF.

The CDR3 protein is CSVEDPTTGRVDEQFF. DNA of the CDR3: TGCAGCGTTGAAGATCCGACCACAGGGAGGGTCGATGAGCAGTTCTTC. The chain links TRBV29-1 to TRBJ2-1; D possibly corresponds to TRBD2 (7 bases). Germline V gene data show CDR1 as SQVTM and CDR2 as ANQGSEA. V was cut by 0 bases and J by 8 bases, with 20 bases left in between. CDR3 length: 16 amino acids.

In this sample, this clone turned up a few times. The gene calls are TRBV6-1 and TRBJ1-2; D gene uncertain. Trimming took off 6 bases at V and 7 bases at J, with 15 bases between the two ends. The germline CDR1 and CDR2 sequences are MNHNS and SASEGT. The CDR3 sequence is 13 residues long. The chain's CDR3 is CASRPREGFGYTF. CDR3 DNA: TGTGCCAGCAGGCCCCGGGAGGGCTTTGGCTACACCTTC.

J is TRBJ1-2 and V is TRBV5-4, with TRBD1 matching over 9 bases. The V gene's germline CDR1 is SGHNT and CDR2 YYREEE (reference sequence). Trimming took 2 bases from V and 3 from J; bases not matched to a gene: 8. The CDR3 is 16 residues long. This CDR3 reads CASSLPGQGNYYGYTF. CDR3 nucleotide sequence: TGTGCCAGCAGCTTACCAGGACAGGGGAATTACTATGGCTACACCTTC.

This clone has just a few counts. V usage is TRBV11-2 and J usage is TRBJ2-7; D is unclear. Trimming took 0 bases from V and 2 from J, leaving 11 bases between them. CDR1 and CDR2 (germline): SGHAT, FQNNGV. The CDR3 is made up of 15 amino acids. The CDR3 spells CASSLDVGFTYEQYF. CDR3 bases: TGTGCCAGCAGCTTAGACGTCGGATTCACCTACGAGCAGTACTTC.

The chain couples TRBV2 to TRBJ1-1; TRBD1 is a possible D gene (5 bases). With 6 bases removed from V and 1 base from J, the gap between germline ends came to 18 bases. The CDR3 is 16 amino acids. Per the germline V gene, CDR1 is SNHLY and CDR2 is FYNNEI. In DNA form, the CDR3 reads TGTGCCAGCAGCCACGAGGGGTCAATAGGGAACACTGAAGCTTTCTTT. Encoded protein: CASSHEGSIGNTEAFF.

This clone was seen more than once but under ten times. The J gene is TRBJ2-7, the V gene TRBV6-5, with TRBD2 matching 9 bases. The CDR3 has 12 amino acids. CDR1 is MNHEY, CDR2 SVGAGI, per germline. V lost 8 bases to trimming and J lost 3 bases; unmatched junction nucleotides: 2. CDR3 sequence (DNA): TGTGCCAGCCATAGCGGGGGCTACGAGCAGTACTTC. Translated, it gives CASHSGGYEQYF.

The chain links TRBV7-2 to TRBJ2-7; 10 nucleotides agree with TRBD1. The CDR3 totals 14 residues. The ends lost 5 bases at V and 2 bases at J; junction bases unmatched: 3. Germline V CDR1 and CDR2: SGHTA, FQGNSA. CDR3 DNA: TGTGCCAGCAGCGGGGGGACAGGGGCCTACGAGCAGTACTTC. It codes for CASSGGTGAYEQYF. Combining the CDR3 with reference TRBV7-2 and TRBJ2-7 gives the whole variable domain GAGVSQSPSNKVTEKGKDVELRCDPISGHTALYWYRQSLGQGLEFLIYFQGNSAPDKSGLPSDRFSAERTGGSVSTLTIQRTQQEDSAVYLCASSGGTGAYEQYFGPGTRLTVT.

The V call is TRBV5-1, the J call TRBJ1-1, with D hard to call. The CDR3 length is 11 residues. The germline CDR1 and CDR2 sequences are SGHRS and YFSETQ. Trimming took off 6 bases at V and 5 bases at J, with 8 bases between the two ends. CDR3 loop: CASNLGTEAFF. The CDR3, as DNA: TGCGCCAGCAACCTGGGGACTGAAGCTTTCTTT.

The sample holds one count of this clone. This chain's CDR3 is CASTPPGLAGEDEQFF. CDR3 nucleotides: TGTGCCAGCACCCCACCGGGACTAGCGGGAGAAGATGAGCAGTTCTTC. The V gene is TRBV27, the J gene TRBJ2-1, with 14 positions matching TRBD2. With V trimmed by 7 bases and J by 8 bases, 10 bases remained unmatched. Germline V gene data show CDR1 as MNHEY and CDR2 as SMNVEV (reference sequence). The CDR3 length is 16 residues.

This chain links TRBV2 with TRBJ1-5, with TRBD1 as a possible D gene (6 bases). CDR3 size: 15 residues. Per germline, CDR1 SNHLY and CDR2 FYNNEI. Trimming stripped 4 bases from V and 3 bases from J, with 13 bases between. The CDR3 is CASSGRRTDNQPQHF. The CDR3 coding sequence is TGTGCCAGCAGTGGTCGACGGACAGACAATCAGCCCCAGCATTTT.